Here is one T cell receptor (beta chain) with its context. Its matching antigen is unknown. A second 7 to 11 cycle PCR used barcoded and J-beta primers. In TCRdb, the 5' RACE reads were re-called with MiXCR into one record per CDR3 protein. The sample has 910,000 or so distinct CDR3 sequences, around 54% seen once. Ranging in age from about 6 to 95, the donors were healthy Caucasian individuals from Russia. The data derive from a study of blood T cells in healthy people across ages. Broader study findings: Significant beta diversity loss was already apparent by age approximately 40, declining roughly linearly. Diversity was estimated from one million T cells, and these estimates were considered underestimates.

Germline-derived CDR1 and CDR2 are ENHRY and SYGVKD. This CDR3 region has 14 residues. Trimming took off 0 bases at V and 5 bases at J, with 8 bases between the two ends. The source of this sequence is a woman in her sixties or seventies in good health. Sequenced material: blood. The chain recombines TRBV10-3 with TRBJ1-5, with D perhaps matching TRBD1 (6 bases). In nucleotides, the CDR3 is TGTGCCATCAGTGAGTCGGGGGGCGATCAGCCCCAGCATTTT. It specifies CAISESGGDQPQHF.